This T cell receptor beta chain stems from a study of cytomegalovirus exposure and HLA in healthy donors. Study results and caveats: Later analysis identified a missense DCLRE1C variant that was linked to TCR beta V- and J-gene trimming.

V was clipped by 2 bases and J by 0 bases, with 13 bases between them. The V gene's germline CDR1 is MNHEY and CDR2 SVGAGI. The CDR3 spans 16 residues. PCR involved 60 Vbeta and 13 Jbeta primers. The repertoire was sequenced with immunoSEQ multiplex PCR; TCRdb's copy has only in-frame clones and lacks some. Here the sample spans over 150,000 clones, around two thirds being singletons. This clone was recorded a few times. What it recognizes is unknown. Material for sequencing was PBMCs. The chain couples TRBV6-5 to TRBJ1-1, with no clear D. This sequence originates from a man aged 45-65 years in good health and CMV-seronegative. The chain's CDR3 is CASSYDWSQMNTEAFF. The CDR3 nucleotides are TGTGCCAGCAGTTACGACTGGTCGCAAATGAACACTGAAGCTTTCTTT.